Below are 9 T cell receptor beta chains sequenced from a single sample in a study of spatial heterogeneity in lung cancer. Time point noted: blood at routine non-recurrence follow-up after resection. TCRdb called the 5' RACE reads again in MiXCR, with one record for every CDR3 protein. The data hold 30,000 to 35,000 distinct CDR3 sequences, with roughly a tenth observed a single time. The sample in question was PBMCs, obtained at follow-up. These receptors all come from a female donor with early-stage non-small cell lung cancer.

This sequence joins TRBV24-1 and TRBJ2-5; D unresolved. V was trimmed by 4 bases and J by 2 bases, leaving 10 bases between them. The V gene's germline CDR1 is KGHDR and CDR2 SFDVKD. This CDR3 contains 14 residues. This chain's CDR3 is CATSDFGGQETQYF. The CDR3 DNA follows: TGTGCCACCAGTGACTTTGGCGGACAAGAGACCCAGTACTTC.

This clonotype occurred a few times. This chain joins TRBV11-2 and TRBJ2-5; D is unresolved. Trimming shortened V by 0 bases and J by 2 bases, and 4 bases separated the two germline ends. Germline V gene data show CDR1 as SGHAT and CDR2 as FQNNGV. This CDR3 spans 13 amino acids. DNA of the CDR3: TGTGCCAGCAGCTTAGACCCTCAAGAGACCCAGTACTTC. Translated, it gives CASSLDPQETQYF.

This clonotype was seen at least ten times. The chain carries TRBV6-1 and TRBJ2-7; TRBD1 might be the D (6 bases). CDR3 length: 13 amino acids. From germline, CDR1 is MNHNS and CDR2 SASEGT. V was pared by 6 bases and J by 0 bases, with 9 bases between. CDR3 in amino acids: CASRQGLSYEQYF. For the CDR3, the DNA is TGTGCCAGCAGACAGGGTCTCTCCTACGAGCAGTACTTC.

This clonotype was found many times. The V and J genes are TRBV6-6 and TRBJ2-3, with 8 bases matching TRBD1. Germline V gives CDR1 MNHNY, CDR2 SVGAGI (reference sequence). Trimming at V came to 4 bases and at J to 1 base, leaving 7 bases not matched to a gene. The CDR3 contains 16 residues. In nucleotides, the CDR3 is TGTGCCAGCAGTTTCGGACAGGGTGAGGGCACAGATACGCAGTATTTT. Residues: CASSFGQGEGTDTQYF.

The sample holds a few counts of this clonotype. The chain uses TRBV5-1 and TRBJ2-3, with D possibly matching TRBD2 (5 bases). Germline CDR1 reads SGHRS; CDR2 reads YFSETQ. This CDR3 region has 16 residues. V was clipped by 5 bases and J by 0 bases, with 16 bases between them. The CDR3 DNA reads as TGCGCCAGCAGACTAACGGGGTACACTAGCACAGATACGCAGTATTTT. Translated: CASRLTGYTSTDTQYF.

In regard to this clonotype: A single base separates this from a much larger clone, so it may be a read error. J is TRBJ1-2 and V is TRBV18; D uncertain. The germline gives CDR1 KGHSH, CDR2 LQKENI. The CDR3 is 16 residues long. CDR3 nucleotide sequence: TGTGTCAGCTCACCAACGAGGGAGGGTCTGAACTATGGCTACACCTTC. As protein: CVSSPTREGLNYGYTF. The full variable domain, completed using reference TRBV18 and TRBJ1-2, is NAGVMQNPRHLVRRRGQEARLRCSPMKGHSHVYWYRQLPEEGLKFMVYLQKENIIDESGMPKERFSAEFPKEGPSILRIQQVVRGDSAAYFCVSSPTREGLNYGYTFGSGTRLTVV.

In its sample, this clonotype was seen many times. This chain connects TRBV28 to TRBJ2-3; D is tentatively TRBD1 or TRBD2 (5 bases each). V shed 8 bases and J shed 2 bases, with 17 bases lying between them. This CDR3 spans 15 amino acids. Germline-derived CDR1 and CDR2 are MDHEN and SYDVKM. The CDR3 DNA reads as TGTGCCAGCGCCTTTTTTGGGGGTAACACAGATACGCAGTATTTT. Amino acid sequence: CASAFFGGNTDTQYF.

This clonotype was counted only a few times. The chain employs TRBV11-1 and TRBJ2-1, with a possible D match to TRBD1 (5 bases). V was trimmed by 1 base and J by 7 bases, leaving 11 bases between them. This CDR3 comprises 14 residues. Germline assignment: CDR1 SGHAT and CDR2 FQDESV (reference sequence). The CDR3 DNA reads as TGTGCCAGCAGCTTAGATGTGGGGCTTAATGAGCAGTTCTTC. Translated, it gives CASSLDVGLNEQFF.

Here the CDR3 reads CSAKDVWESTDTQYF. The CDR3 DNA reads as TGCAGTGCTAAGGATGTGTGGGAGAGCACAGATACGCAGTATTTT. This chain links TRBV20-1 with TRBJ2-3, with D possibly being TRBD2 (5 bases). This CDR3 comprises 15 residues. Germline CDR1 DFQATT, CDR2 SNEGSKA (reference sequence). The V gene lost 4 bases and the J gene lost 0 bases, with 14 bases spanning the gap.